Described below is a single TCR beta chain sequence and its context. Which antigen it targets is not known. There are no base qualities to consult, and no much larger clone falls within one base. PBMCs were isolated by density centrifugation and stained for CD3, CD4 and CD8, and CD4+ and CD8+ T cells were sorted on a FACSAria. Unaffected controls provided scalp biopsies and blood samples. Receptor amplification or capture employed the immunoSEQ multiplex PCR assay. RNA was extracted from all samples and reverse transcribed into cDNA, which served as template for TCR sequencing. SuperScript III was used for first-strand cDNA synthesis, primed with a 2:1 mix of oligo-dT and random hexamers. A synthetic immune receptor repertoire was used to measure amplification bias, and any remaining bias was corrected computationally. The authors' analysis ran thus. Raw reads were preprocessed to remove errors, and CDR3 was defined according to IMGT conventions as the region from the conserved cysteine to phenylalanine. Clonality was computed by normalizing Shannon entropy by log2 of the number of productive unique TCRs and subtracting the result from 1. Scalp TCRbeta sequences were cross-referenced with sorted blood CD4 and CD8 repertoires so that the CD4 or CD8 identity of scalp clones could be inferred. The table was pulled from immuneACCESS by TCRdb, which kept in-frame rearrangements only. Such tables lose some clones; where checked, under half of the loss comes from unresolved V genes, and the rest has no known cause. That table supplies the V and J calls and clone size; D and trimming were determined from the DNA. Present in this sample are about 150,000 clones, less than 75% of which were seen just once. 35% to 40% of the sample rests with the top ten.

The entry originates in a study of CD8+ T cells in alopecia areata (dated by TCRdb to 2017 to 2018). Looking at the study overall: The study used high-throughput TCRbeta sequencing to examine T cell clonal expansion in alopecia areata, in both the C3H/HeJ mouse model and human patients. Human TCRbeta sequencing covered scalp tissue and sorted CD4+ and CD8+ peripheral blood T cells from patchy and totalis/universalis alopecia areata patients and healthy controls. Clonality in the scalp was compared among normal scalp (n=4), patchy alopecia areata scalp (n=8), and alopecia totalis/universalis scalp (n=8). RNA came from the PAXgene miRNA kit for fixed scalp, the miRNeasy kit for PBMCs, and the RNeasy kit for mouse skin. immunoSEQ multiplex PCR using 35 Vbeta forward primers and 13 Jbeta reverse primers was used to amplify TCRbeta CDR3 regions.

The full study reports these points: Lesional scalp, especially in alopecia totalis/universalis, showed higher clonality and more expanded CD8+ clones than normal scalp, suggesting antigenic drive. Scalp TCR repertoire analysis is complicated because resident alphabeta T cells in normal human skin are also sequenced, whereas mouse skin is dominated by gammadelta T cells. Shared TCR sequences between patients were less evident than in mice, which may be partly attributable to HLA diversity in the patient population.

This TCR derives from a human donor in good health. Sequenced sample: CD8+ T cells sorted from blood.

The CDR3 region reads CASGLVARGLAYGELFF. The nucleotides read TGTGCTAGTGGTTTGGTAGCCCGGGGACTTGCCTACGGGGAGCTGTTTTTT. The chain is made from TRBV12-5 and TRBJ2-2, with TRBD2 as a weak D call on 6 bases. Between the V and J ends, shortened by 0 bases and 7 bases respectively, the junction contains 18 bases. Measured from the cysteine to the phenylalanine, the CDR3 is 17 residues long. Only CDR3 DNA is held: 51 bases, read in frame from base 1. CDR1 and CDR2 are drawn from the germline V gene: LGHNT, FRNRAP.